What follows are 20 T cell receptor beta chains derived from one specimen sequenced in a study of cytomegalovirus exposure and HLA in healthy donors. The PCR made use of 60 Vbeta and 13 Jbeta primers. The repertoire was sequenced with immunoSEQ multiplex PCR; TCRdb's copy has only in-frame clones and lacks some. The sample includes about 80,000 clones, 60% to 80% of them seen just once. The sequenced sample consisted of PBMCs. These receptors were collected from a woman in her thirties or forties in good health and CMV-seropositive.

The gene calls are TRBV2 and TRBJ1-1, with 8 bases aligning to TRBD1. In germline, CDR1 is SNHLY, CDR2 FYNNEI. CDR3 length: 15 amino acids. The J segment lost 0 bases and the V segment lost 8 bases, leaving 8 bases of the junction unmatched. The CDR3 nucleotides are TGTGCCAGCCGAAACAGGGGGGGATTGAACACTGAAGCTTTCTTT. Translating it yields CASRNRGGLNTEAFF.

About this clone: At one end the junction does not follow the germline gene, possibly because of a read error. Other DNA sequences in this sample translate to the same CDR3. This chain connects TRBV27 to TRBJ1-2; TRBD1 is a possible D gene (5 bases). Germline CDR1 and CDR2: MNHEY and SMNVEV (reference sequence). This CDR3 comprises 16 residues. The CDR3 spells CASSSKNSRVFYGYTF. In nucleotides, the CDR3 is TGCGCCAGCAGTTCTAAGAATAGCAGGGTTTTCTATGGCTACACCTTC.

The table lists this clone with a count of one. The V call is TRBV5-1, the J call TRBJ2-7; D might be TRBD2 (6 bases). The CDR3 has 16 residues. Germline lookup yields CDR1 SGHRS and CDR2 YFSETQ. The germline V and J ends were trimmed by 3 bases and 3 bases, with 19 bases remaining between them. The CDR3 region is CASSSAHSSAYYEQYF. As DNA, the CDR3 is TGCGCCAGCAGCTCGGCCCACTCTAGCGCCTACTACGAGCAGTACTTC.

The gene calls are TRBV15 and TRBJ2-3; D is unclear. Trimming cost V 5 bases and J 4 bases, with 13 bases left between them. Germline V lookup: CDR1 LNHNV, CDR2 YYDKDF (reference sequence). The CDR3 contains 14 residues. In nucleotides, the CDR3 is TGTGCCACCAGCGACCCCCTGCGGTCAGATACGCAGTATTTT. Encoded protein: CATSDPLRSDTQYF.

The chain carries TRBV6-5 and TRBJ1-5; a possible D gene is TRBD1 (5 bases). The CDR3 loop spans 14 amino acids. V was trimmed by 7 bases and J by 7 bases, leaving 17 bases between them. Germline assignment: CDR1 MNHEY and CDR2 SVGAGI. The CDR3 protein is CASTPAGSGQPQHF. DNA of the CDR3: TGTGCCAGCACCCCGGCAGGGTCGGGCCAGCCCCAGCATTTT.

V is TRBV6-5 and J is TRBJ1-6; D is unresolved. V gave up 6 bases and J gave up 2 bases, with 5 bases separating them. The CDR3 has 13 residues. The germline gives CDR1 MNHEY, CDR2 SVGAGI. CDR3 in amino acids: CASSGTYNSPLHF. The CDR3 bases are TGTGCCAGCAGCGGGACCTATAATTCACCCCTCCACTTT.

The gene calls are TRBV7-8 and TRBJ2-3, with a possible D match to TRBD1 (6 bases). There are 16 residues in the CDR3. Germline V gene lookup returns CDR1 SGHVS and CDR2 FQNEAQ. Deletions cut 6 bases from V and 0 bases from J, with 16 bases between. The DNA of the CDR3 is TGTGCCAGCAGTATCGACAGGCCCCGGAGCACAGATACGCAGTATTTT. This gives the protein CASSIDRPRSTDTQYF. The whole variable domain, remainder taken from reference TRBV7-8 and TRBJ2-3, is GAGVSQSPRYKVAKRGQDVALRCDPISGHVSLFWYQQALGQGPEFLTYFQNEAQLDKSGLPSDRFFAERPEGSVSTLKIQRTQQEDSAVYLCASSIDRPRSTDTQYFGPGTRLTVL.

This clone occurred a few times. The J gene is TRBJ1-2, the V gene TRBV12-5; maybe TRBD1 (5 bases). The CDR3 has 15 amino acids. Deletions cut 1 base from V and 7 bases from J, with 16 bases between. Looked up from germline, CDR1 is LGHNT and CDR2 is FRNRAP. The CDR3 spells CASGLEVGGTGGYTF. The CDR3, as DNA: TGTGCTAGTGGTTTGGAAGTGGGGGGGACGGGTGGCTACACCTTC.

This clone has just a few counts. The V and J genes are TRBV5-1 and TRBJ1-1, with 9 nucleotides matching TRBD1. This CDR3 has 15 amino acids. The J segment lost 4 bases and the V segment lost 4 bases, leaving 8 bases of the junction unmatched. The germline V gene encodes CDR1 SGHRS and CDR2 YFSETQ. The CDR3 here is CASSPTTGGGTEAFF. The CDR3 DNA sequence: TGCGCCAGCAGCCCAACGACAGGGGGAGGCACTGAAGCTTTCTTT.

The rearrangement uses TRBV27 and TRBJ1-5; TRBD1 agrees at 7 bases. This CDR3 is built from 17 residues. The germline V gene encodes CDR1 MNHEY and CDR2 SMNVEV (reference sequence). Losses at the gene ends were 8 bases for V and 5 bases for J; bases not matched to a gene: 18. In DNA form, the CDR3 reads TGTGCCAGCTCCTCTATGATAGGGGGCGAAGGGGATCAGCCCCAGCATTTT. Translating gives CASSSMIGGEGDQPQHF.

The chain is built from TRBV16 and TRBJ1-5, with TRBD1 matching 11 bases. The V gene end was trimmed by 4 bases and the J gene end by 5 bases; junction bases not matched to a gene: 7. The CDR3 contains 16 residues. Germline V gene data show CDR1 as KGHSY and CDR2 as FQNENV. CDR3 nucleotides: TGTGCCAGCAGCCCGGACAGGGGGCCGAGGGATCAGCCCCAGCATTTT. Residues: CASSPDRGPRDQPQHF. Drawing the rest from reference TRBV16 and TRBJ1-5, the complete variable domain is GEEVAQTPKHLVRGEGQKAKLYCAPIKGHSYVFWYQQVLKNEFKFLISFQNENVFDETGMPKERFSAKCLPNSPCSLEIQATKLEDSAVYFCASSPDRGPRDQPQHFGDGTRLSIL.

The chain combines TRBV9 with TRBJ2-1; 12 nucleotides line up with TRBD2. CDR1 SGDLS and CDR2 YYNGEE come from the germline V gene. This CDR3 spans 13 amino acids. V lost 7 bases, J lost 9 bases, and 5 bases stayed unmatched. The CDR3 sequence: CASGTSGRFEQFF. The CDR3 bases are TGTGCCAGCGGAACTAGCGGGAGGTTTGAGCAGTTCTTC.

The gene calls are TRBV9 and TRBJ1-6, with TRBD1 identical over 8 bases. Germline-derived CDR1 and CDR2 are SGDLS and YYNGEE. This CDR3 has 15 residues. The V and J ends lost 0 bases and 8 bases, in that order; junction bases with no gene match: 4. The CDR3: CASSVGGQGDSPLHF. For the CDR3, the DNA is TGTGCCAGCAGCGTAGGAGGACAGGGTGATTCACCCCTCCACTTT.

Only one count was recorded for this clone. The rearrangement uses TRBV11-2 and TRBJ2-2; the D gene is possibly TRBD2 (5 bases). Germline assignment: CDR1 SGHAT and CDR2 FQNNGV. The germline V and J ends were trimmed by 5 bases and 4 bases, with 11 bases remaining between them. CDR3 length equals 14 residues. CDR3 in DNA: TGTGCCAGCAGCATGGCTAGCACCACCGGGGAGCTGTTTTTT. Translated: CASSMASTTGELFF.

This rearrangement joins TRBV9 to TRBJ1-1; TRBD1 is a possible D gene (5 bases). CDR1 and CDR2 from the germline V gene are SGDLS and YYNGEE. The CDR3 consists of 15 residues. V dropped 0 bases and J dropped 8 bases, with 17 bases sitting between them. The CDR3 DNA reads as TGTGCCAGCAGCGTAGCTTTAGGGGAATTTACAGAAGCTTTCTTT. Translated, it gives CASSVALGEFTEAFF.

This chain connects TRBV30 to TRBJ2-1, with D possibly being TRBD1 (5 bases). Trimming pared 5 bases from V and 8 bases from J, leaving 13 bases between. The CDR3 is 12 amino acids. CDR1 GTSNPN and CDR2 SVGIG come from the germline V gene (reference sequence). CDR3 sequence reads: CAWAGFGDEQFF. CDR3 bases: TGTGCCTGGGCAGGGTTTGGGGATGAGCAGTTCTTC.

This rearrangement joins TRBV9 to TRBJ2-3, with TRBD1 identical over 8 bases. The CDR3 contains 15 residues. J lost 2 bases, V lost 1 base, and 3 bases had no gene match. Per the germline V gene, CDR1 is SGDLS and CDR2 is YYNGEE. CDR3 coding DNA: TGTGCCAGCAGCGTATCGGGACAGGACACAGATACGCAGTATTTT. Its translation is CASSVSGQDTDTQYF.

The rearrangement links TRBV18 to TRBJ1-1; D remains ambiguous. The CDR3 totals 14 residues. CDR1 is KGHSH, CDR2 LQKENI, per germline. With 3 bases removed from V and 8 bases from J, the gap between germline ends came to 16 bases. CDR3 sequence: CASSPGGWEAEAFF. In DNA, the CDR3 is TGTGCCAGCTCACCTGGCGGTTGGGAGGCGGAAGCTTTCTTT.

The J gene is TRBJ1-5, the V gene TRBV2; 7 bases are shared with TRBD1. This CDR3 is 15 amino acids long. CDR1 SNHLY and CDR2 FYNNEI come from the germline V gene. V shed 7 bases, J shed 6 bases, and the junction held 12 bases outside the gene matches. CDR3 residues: CASTQNRGSAQPQHF. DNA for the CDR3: TGTGCCAGCACCCAAAACAGGGGTAGCGCTCAGCCCCAGCATTTT.

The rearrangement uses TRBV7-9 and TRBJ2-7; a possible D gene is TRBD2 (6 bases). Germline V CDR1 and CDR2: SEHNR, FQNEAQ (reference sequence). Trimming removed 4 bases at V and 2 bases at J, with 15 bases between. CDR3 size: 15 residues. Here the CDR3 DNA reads TGTGCCAGCAGCTCGAGGGCGGGACTGACCTACGAGCAGTACTTC. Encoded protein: CASSSRAGLTYEQYF.